This T cell receptor beta chain came from a study of blood T cell repertoires in COVID-19. Study-level background: From the United States, Italy and Spain came samples of acute and convalescent COVID-19. From T cells, B-cell-depleted T cells, or PBMCs came the material, which was cDNA or gDNA.

Profiling relied on immunoSEQ multiplex PCR, and the TCRdb table lists in-frame clones only, not all of them. The repertoire includes about 170,000 clones, 80% to 90% of them detected once, and around 3.5% sits in the top ten. This CDR3 spans 14 amino acids. Per germline, CDR1 ENHRY and CDR2 SYGVKD. Trimming left V 0 bases short and J 9 bases short, with 12 bases between. This chain connects TRBV10-3 to TRBJ2-1; D possibly corresponds to TRBD1 (6 bases). Source material: peripheral blood. This clonotype originated in a man between 18 and 35 years old with active or convalescent COVID-19. The CDR3 reads CAISESLGAGEQFF. The CDR3 DNA reads TGTGCCATCAGTGAGTCGTTGGGGGCCGGTGAGCAGTTCTTC.